By sample share, the clone carrying this TCR beta chain is medium-sized (0.01 to 0.1%). The antigen is unknown. Inclusion required at least two post-ART and at least one pre-ART PBMC samples. With survey level as its setting, the immunoSEQ assay was v3.0. Assay: immunoSEQ multiplex PCR; the TCRdb copy retains only in-frame clones and omits some. The table lists roughly 17,000 clones, approximately 79% of them singletons, with approximately 8.2% in the top ten. The V gene's germline CDR1 is MDHEN and CDR2 SYDVKM. CDR3 length: 15 residues. Between the trimmed V and J ends, which lost 3 bases and 4 bases, there was a span of 14 bases. This entry comes from a study of long-term antiretroviral therapy in people with HIV. Regarding the study as a whole: Repertoires looked antigen-experienced, with only a slight naive shift after ART.

Specimen: unsorted PBMCs, collected at the start of antiretroviral therapy. The sequence derives from a man aged 25-40 years with HIV. The chain carries TRBV28 and TRBJ2-3, with D possibly being TRBD2 (6 bases). The CDR3 nucleotides are TGTGCCAGCAGTTTCACGGGGGAAGGGGCAGATACGCAGTATTTT. It encodes CASSFTGEGADTQYF.